This T cell receptor (beta chain) was identified during a study of cytomegalovirus exposure and HLA in healthy donors. Details on this clone: Its target is unknown.

The PCR employed 60 Vbeta primers together with 13 Jbeta primers. Sequenced by immunoSEQ multiplex PCR; TCRdb stores in-frame clones only, minus some. The table records approximately 110,000 clones, around 60% of them present only once. In nominal health when sampled, donors likely had unrecorded immune exposures nonetheless. Study findings and constraints: The listing of 150 or so TCR beta chains classed them as cytomegalovirus-associated. Reports described diagnosis of cytomegalovirus status by the classifier as highly specific and sensitive. Later on, analysis showed that most CMV-associated TCR beta chains appeared to be HLA-restricted.

The sequenced sample was PBMCs. The TCR was taken from a man in his thirties or forties in good health and CMV-seropositive.

CDR3 residues: CASRSLGTFGPYEQYF. CDR3 DNA sequence: TGTGCCAGCAGGAGCCTGGGGACTTTCGGCCCCTACGAGCAGTACTTC. This chain links TRBV27 with TRBJ2-7, with a tentative D call TRBD2 (6 bases). The CDR3 is 16 amino acids. The ends were cut back, 6 bases at V and 2 bases at J, with 20 bases in the middle. In germline, CDR1 is MNHEY, CDR2 SMNVEV (reference sequence).